The source of this T cell receptor (beta chain) is a study of PD-1 blockade in classical Hodgkin lymphoma (dated by TCRdb to the early 2020s). A note on the overall study: Nivolumab dosing was 3 mg/kg intravenously every 2 weeks, continuing until either disease progression or unacceptable toxicity. To define a peripheral blood immune signature of response to PD-1 blockade in classical Hodgkin lymphoma, the study combined TCR beta sequencing with CyTOF.

On this clone itself: Its target antigen remains unknown. Base qualities were left out, and no much larger clone turns up one base away.

Read against the paper, the sample's time point label means: cycle 2 day 1 (C2D1) of nivolumab. All trial patients had relapsed after autologous stem cell transplantation, with cohorts A, B and C differing in prior brentuximab vedotin exposure. A total of roughly 60 patients with relapsed/refractory classical Hodgkin lymphoma made up the trial cohort, and each patient's best overall response was complete response, partial response or progressive disease. Trial patients were treated with single-agent nivolumab in the multi-cohort phase II CheckMate 205 trial. Best overall response was determined by an independent review committee according to the 2007 International Working Group response criteria. Trial PBMCs were collected immediately before nivolumab initiation (C1D1) and during therapy at cycle 2 day 1 and cycle 4 day 1. Peripheral blood was collected in 8 mL Vacutainer Cell Preparation Tubes, from which PBMCs were isolated by centrifugation and then cryopreserved.

The Qiagen DNeasy kit was used to extract genomic DNA from unsorted PBMCs and from the negatively selected CD4+ and CD8+ fractions. Amplification of TCR beta CDR3 regions was done by immunoSEQ multiplex PCR with primers that anneal to V and J segments. A synthetic immune receptor repertoire was used to minimize amplification bias, and any residual bias was removed computationally once sequencing was done. For the original study's pipeline: Custom Python scripts were used to quantify repertoire diversity as the Shannon entropy index. Unsorted, CD4+ and CD8+ repertoires were analyzed separately, except in combined analyses where CD4+ and CD8+ sequences were merged in silico. A clone was considered expanded if an increase in frequency of at least 2-fold after treatment relative to C1D1 was found, and a pseudocount of 0.5 was applied to clones undetected at baseline. Clones with 0 or 1 copy at C1D1 were defined as singleton clones, while clones with 2 or more copies were defined as non-singleton clones. Clones expanded in unsorted samples were annotated as CD4+, CD8+ or unknown by matching protein sequences in sorted samples from the same patient. Wilcoxon tests were applied to paired samples to test diversity changes from C1D1 to C4D1. TCRdb's version of the immuneACCESS table is confined to in-frame rearrangements and falls short of the full clone set. An unresolved V gene accounts for under half of the shortfall where checked; the remainder is of unknown origin. V and J calls and clone size follow that table, whereas D and trimming were derived from the DNA. The sample table lists 5,500 to 9,000 clones, roughly three quarters of them with a count of one. The leading ten clones occupy 34% of the sample.

The paper as a whole reports these results and caveats: Only a single clinical trial cohort was studied, and what caused the repertoire differences, possibly disease activity or prior therapy, remained undefined. Among trial patients, those achieving complete response had baseline diversity similar to that of newly diagnosed patients, while diversity was significantly lower in partial responders and progressors. Patients starting nivolumab less than 1 year after ASCT had lower diversity and were excluded from later analyses to avoid confounding by immune reconstitution. Baseline TCR diversity was reported to be lower in newly diagnosed patients than in healthy donors, and even lower in relapsed/refractory patients. A significant rise by C4D1 was seen in CD4+ but not CD8+ TCR diversity (p=0.0027 vs p=0.16), with the rise being most apparent in complete responders (p=0.02).

Looking up the germline V gene yields CDR1 MDHEN and CDR2 SYDVKM. CDR3 length: 15 amino acids, cysteine to phenylalanine. The read is trimmed to its CDR3 DNA, 45 bases read in frame from base 1. For this chain, trimming is 6 bases at the V end and 1 base at the J end, and the number of junction bases without a gene match is 3. This sequence was found in a human donor with classical Hodgkin lymphoma. The rearranged chain carries TRBV28 and TRBJ2-5; TRBD2 matches 12 bases in the middle. This material consisted of peripheral blood mononuclear cells (PBMCs), taken before the second cycle of nivolumab. The CDR3 reads as follows: CASRRLAGVQETQYF. Read as DNA, the sequence is TGTGCCAGCAGAAGACTAGCGGGGGTCCAAGAGACCCAGTACTTC.